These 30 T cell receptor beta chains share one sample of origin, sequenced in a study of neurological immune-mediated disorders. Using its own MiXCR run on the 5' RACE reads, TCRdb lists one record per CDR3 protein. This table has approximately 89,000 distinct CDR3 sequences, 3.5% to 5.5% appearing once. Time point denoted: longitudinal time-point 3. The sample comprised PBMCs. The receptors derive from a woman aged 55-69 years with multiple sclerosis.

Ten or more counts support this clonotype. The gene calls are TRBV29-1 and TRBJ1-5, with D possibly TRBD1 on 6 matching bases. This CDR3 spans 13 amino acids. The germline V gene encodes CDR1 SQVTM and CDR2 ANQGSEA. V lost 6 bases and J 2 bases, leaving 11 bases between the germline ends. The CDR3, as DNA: TGCAGCGTACAGGGAGTAGGCAATCAGCCCCAGCATTTT. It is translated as CSVQGVGNQPQHF.

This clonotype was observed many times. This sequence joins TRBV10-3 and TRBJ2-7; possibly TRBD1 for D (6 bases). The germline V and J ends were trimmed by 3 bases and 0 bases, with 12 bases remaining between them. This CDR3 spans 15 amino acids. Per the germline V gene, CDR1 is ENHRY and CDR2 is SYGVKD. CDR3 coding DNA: TGTGCCATCAGTGATGGTGACAGGAGCTCCTACGAGCAGTACTTC. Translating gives CAISDGDRSSYEQYF.

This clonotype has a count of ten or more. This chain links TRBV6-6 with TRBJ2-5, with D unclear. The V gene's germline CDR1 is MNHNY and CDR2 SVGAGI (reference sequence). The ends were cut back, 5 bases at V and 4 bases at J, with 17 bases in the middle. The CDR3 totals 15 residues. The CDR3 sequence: CASSRRAILPETQYF. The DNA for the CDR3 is TGTGCCAGCAGTCGCCGAGCAATACTCCCAGAGACCCAGTACTTC.

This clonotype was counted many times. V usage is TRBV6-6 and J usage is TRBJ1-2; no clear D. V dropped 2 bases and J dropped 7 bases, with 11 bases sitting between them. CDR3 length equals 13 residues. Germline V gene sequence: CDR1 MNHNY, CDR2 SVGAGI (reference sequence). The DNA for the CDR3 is TGTGCCAGCAGTTACGTCGGGGAAAGTGGCTACACCTTC. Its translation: CASSYVGESGYTF.

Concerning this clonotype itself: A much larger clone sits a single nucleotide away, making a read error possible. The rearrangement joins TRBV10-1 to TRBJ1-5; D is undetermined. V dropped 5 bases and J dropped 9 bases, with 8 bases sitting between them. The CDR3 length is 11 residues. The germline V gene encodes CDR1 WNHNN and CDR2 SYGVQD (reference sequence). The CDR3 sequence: CASSTTRPQHF. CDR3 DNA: TGCGCCAGCAGTACCACTCGGCCCCAGCATTTT.

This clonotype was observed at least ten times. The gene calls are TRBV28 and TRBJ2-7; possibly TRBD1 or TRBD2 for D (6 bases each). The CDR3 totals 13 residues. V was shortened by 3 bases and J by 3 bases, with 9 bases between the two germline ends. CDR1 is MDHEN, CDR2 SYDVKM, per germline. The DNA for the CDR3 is TGTGCCAGCAGTTTGGGGGGCCGCTACGAGCAGTACTTC. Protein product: CASSLGGRYEQYF.

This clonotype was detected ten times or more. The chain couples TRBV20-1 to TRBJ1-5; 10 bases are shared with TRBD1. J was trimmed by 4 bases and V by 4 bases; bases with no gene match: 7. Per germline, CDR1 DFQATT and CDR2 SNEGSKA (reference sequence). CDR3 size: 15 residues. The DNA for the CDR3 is TGCAGTGCTAAAAATCCGGGACAGGGGAATCAGCCCCAGCATTTT. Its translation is CSAKNPGQGNQPQHF.

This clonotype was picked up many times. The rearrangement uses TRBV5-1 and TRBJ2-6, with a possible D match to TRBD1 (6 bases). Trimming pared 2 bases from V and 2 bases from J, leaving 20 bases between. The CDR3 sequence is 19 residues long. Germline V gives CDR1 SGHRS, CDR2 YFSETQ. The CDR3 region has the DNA TGCGCCAGCAGCTTATTCGGGACACCAATTTCCACTGGGGCCAACGTCCTGACTTTC. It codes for CASSLFGTPISTGANVLTF. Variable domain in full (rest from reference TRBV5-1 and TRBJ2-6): KAGVTQTPRYLIKTRGQQVTLSCSPISGHRSVSWYQQTPGQGLQFLFEYFSETQRNKGNFPGRFSGRQFSNSRSEMNVSTLELGDSALYLCASSLFGTPISTGANVLTFGAGSRLTVL.

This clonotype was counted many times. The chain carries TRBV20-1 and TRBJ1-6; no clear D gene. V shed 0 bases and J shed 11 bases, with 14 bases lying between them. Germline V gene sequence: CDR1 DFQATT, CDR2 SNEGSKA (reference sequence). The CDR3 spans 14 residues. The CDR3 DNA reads TGCAGTGCTAGAGATGGTCCAGGTCGGGCACCCCTCCACTTT. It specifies CSARDGPGRAPLHF.

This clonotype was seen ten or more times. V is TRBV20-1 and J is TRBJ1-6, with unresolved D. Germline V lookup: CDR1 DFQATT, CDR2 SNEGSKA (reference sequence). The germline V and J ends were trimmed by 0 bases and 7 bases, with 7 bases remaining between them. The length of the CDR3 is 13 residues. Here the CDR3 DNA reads TGCAGTGCTAGAGACCCTAGGAATTCACCCCTCCACTTT. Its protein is CSARDPRNSPLHF.

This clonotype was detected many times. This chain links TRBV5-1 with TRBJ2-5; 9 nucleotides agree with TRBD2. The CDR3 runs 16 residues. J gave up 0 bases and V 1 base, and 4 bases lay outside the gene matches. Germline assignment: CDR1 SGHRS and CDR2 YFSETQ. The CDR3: CASSLSLAGYQETQYF. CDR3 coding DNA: TGCGCCAGCAGCTTGTCTCTAGCGGGGTACCAAGAGACCCAGTACTTC. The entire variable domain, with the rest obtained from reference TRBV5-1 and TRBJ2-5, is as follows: KAGVTQTPRYLIKTRGQQVTLSCSPISGHRSVSWYQQTPGQGLQFLFEYFSETQRNKGNFPGRFSGRQFSNSRSEMNVSTLELGDSALYLCASSLSLAGYQETQYFGPGTRLLVL.

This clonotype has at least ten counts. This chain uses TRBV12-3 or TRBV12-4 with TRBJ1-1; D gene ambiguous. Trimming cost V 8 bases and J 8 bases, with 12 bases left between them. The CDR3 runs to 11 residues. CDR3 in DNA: TGTGCCAGCTCTCGGTCCCCAGAAGCTTTCTTT. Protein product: CASSRSPEAFF.

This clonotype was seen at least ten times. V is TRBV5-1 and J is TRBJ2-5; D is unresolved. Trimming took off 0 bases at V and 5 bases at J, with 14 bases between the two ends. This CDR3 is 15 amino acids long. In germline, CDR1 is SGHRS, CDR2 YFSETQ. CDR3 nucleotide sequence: TGCGCCAGCAGCTTGGGGGTAGGCGGACGGGAGACCCAGTACTTC. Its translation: CASSLGVGGRETQYF. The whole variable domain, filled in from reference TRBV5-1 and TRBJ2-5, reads KAGVTQTPRYLIKTRGQQVTLSCSPISGHRSVSWYQQTPGQGLQFLFEYFSETQRNKGNFPGRFSGRQFSNSRSEMNVSTLELGDSALYLCASSLGVGGRETQYFGPGTRLLVL.

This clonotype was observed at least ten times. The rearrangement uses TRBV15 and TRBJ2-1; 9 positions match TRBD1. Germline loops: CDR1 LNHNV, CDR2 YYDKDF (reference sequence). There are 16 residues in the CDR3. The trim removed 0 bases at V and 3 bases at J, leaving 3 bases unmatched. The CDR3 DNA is TGTGCCACCAGCAGAGATGGGACAGGGTTCTACAATGAGCAGTTCTTC. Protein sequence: CATSRDGTGFYNEQFF.

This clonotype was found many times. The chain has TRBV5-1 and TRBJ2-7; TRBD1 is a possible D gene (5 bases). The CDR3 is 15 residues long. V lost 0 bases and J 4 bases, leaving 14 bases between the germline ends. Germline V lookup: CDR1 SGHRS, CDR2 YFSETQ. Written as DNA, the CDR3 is TGCGCCAGCAGCTTGGATGGTTCGCAGGGTTACGAGCAGTACTTC. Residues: CASSLDGSQGYEQYF.

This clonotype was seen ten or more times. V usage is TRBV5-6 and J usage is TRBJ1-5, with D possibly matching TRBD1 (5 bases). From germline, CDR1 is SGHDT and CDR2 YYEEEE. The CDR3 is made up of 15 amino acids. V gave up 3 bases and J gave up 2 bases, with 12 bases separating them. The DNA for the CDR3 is TGTGCCAGCAGCTATGGTGGGGCAGGCAATCAGCCCCAGCATTTT. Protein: CASSYGGAGNQPQHF.

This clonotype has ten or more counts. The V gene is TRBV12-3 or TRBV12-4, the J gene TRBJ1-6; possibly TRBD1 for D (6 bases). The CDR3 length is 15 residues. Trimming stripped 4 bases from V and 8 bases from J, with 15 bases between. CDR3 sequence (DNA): TGTGCCAGCAGTTCGTACAGGGAGATCCATTCACCCCTCCACTTT. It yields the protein CASSSYREIHSPLHF.

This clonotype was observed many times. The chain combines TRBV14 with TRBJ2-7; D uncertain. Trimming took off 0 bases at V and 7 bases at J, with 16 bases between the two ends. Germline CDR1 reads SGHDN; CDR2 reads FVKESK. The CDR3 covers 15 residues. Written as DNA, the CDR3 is TGTGCCAGCAGCCAAGATCATCGCAGCCTGGGAGAGCAGTACTTC. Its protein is CASSQDHRSLGEQYF. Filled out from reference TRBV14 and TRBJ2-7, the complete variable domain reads EAGVTQFPSHSVIEKGQTVTLRCDPISGHDNLYWYRRVMGKEIKFLLHFVKESKQDESGMPNNRFLAERTGGTYSTLKVQPAELEDSGVYFCASSQDHRSLGEQYFGPGTRLTVT.

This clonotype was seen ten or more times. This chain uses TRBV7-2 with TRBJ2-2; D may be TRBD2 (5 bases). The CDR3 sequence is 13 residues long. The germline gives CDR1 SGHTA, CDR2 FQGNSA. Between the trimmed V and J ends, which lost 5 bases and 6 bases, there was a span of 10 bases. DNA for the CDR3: TGTGCCAGCAGCGGAGGCGGTCCCGGGGAGCTGTTTTTT. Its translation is CASSGGGPGELFF. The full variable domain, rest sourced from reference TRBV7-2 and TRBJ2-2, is GAGVSQSPSNKVTEKGKDVELRCDPISGHTALYWYRQSLGQGLEFLIYFQGNSAPDKSGLPSDRFSAERTGGSVSTLTIQRTQQEDSAVYLCASSGGGPGELFFGEGSRLTVL.

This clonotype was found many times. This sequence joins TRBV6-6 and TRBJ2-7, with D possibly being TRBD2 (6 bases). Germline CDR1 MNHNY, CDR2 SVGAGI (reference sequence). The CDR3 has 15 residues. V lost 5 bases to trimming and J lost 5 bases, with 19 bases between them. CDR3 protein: CASSQLGGGAHEQYF. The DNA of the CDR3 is TGTGCCAGCAGTCAGCTAGGTGGAGGGGCCCACGAGCAGTACTTC.

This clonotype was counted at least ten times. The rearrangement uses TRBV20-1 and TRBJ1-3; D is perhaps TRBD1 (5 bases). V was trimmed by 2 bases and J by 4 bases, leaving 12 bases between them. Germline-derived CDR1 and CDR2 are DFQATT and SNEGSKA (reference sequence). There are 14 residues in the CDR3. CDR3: CSARRGGAGNTIYF. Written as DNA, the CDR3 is TGCAGTGCTAGAAGGGGAGGGGCAGGAAACACCATATATTTT.

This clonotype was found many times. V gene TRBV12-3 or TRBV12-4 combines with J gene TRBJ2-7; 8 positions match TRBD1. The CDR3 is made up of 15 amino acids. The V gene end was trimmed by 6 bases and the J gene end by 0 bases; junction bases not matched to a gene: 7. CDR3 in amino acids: CASSDRGLSSYEQYF. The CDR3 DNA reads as TGTGCCAGCAGCGACAGGGGCCTAAGCTCCTACGAGCAGTACTTC.

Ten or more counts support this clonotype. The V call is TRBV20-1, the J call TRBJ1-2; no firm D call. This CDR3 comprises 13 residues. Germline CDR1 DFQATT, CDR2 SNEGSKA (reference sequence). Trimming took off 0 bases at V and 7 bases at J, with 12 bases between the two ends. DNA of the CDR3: TGCAGTGCTAGAGATGGAGGTTTGCGTGGCTACACCTTC. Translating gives CSARDGGLRGYTF.

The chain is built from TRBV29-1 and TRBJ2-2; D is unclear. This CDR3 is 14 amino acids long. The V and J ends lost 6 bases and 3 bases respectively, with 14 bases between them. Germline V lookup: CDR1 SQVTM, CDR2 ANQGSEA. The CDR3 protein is CSVAPTLDTGELFF. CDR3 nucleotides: TGCAGCGTGGCCCCCACCCTGGACACCGGGGAGCTGTTTTTT.

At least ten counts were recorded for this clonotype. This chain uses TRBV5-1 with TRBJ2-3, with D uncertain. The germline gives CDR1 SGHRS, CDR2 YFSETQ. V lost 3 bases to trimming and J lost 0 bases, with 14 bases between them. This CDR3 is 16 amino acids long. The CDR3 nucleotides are TGCGCCAGCAGCTCCACGTGGCCCCGCAGCACAGATACGCAGTATTTT. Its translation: CASSSTWPRSTDTQYF.

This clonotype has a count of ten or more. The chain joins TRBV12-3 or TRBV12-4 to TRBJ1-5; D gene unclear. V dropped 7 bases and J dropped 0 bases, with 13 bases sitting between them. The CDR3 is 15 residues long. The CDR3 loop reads CASTPGPNSNQPQHF. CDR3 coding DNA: TGTGCCAGCACCCCCGGACCGAATAGCAATCAGCCCCAGCATTTT.

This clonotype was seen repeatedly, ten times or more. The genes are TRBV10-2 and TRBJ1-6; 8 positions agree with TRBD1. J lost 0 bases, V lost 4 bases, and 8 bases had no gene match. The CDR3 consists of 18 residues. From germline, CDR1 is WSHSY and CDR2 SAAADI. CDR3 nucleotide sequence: TGCGCCAGCAGTGGCGGACAGGGCCACAGCTCCTATAATTCACCCCTCCACTTT. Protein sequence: CASSGGQGHSSYNSPLHF.

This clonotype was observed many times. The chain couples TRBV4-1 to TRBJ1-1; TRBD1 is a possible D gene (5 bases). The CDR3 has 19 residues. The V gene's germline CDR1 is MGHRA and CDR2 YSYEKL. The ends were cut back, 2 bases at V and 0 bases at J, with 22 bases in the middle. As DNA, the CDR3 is TGCGCCAGCAGCCAAACCCCGGCTGGCGGGGCGGGGATGAACACTGAAGCTTTCTTT. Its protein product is CASSQTPAGGAGMNTEAFF.

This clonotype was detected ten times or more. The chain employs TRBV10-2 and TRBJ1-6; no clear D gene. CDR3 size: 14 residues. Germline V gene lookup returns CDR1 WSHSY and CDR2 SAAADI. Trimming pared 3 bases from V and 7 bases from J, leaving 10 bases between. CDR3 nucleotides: TGCGCCAGCAGTGAATTGACTGAAAATTCACCCCTCCACTTT. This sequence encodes CASSELTENSPLHF.

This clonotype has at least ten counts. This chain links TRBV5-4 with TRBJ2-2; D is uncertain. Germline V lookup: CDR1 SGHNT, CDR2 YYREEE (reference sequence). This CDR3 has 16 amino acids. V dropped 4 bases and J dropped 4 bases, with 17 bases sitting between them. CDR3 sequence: CASSPGAPVGTGELFF. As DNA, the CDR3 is TGTGCCAGCAGCCCCGGCGCACCGGTAGGCACCGGGGAGCTGTTTTTT.